The T cell receptor beta chain described here comes from a study of HIV-infected children after antiretroviral therapy interruption. The TCR library was built from RNA with a 3' RACE protocol and unique molecular identifiers. Each CDR3 protein is one row after TCRdb ran MiXCR on the 3' RACE reads. The sample gives 14,000 to 15,000 distinct CDR3 sequences, about 3.6% of which show up once; 30% to 40% is in the top ten. Indicated treatment: PENTA 11 planned treatment interruption arm or continuous ART arm. This clonotype was observed many times. Its specificity is unknown. Study findings and constraints: After treatment interruption started, naive CD4+ CDR3 overlap across time points dropped.

The CDR3 consists of 15 residues. CDR1 and CDR2 (germline): LGHDT, YNNKEL (reference sequence). V shed 4 bases and J 5 bases; nucleotides not matched to a gene: 7. The clonotype comes from a pool of human donors with HIV. This chain joins TRBV3-1 and TRBJ2-7; 11 positions match TRBD2. The sequencing used CD45RO+ CD8+ T cells from PBMCs, pooled from several time points, collected from a donor given antiretroviral therapy, either interrupted or continuous. Subset given: memory CD8+ CD45RO+ CD45RA- T cells. Written as DNA, the CDR3 is TGTGCCAGCAGCCCCGGGACTAGCGGAGGGGACGAGCAGTACTTC. This sequence encodes CASSPGTSGGDEQYF.